This TCR beta chain is from a study of blood T cell repertoires in COVID-19 (dated by TCRdb to about 2020). At the level of the whole study: Samples from collaborators originated in the United States, Italy and Spain and spanned both the acute and convalescent phases of COVID-19. Where available, HLA class I and class II types were obtained from metadata supplied by the sample provider rather than from assay-based typing. The repertoires were made available in a free public database intended to serve as a resource for research on the immune response to SARS-CoV-2. The prospective study material was composed of cDNA or gDNA derived from T cells, B-cell-depleted T cells, or PBMCs. The dataset comprised deeply sampled blood TCRbeta repertoires from subjects exposed to, actively infected with, or recovered from COVID-19. The samples were drawn from two sources: the first 160 participants of the ongoing ImmuneRACE study, and about 1,300 subjects contributed by 6 global collaborators. Sample metadata almost always included a de-identified subject ID, COVID-19 status, age in years and sex. Results and caveats for the whole study, not just this receptor: The amount of clinical and demographic metadata varied by source and participant and was provided uncurated.

To note about this clone: Its target antigen remains unknown. Base qualities are not recorded, but no much larger clone differs from it by a single base.

The collaborating institutions used their own protocols to collect whole blood in K2EDTA tubes. For TCRbeta analysis, collaborators shipped samples in one of three forms: frozen whole blood, isolated PBMCs, or DNA extracted from either of those sample types. Trimming removed 4 bases from V and 1 base from J, leaving 14 bases between the germline ends. Spanning cysteine to phenylalanine, the CDR3 consists of 16 amino acids. Only the CDR3 portion is preserved as DNA: 48 bases, with reading frame beginning at the first base. The germline V gene gives CDR1 as SNHLY and CDR2 as FYNNEI. TCRbeta CDR3 regions were amplified from genomic DNA using the immunoSEQ Assay, a bias-controlled multiplex PCR. The study's own analysis went as follows. The number of nucleated cells in each sample was estimated from the amplification of reference gene primers within the assay. Sequence reads were collapsed and filtered to measure the absolute abundance of every unique TCRbeta CDR3 rearrangement. For each sample, productive Simpson clonality was calculated as the square root of Simpson's diversity index across productive rearrangements. TCRdb took over this immuneACCESS table, retaining in-frame rearrangements with V and J assigned. Such tables are incomplete; in checked studies, under half of the missing clones stem from an unresolved V gene, and the remainder is unexplained. V and J calls and clone size are those listed in that table; D and trimming were worked out from the DNA. This sample holds over 250,000 clones; approximately 85% were observed only once. 9.5% to 12% of the sample rests with the top ten.

This clonotype was obtained from an older woman with acute or convalescent COVID-19. Material for sequencing was peripheral blood. The chain is assembled from TRBV2 and TRBJ1-5; the D region possibly corresponds to TRBD1 (6 bases align). The CDR3 corresponds to CASSGPETGSNQPQHF. The DNA sequence follows: TGTGCCAGCAGTGGGCCAGAGACAGGAAGCAATCAGCCCCAGCATTTT. The entire variable domain, with the stretches around the CDR3 drawn from the reference TRBV2 and TRBJ1-5 proteins, is EPEVTQTPSHQVTQMGQEVILRCVPISNHLYFYWYRQILGQKVEFLVSFYNNEISEKSEIFDDQFSVERPDGSNFTLKIRSTKLEDSAMYFCASSGPETGSNQPQHFGDGTRLSIL.